This paragraph reports one T cell receptor (beta chain). What it recognizes is unknown. This record belongs to a study of a mutant IDH1 vaccine in newly diagnosed glioma. Study-level information: Vaccination was launched 4-6 weeks after radiotherapy alone, or with temozolomide cycles. Sex among treated patients split 62.5% male, approximately 38% female; mean age was approximately 40 years.

The sample's time point: week 11, during vaccination. The investigators gave 300 ug of mutant IDH1 20-mer peptide in each vaccine dose, together with topical imiquimod. Method: immunoSEQ multiplex PCR; TCRdb's copy keeps in-frame clones and lacks some. The sample includes about 130,000 clones, around four fifths of them seen just once. The germline V gene encodes CDR1 SGHTA and CDR2 FQGNSA. The CDR3 has 15 residues. V dropped 4 bases and J dropped 0 bases, with 10 bases sitting between them. The sample was PBMCs, taken from a glioma patient whose treatment included an IDH1 peptide vaccine. V and J are TRBV7-2 and TRBJ2-1; D is ambiguous. The receptor was isolated from a man aged 40-49 years with glioma. In DNA, the CDR3 is TGTGCCAGCAGCTCAGCTCTCATCTCCTACAATGAGCAGTTCTTC. Its protein is CASSSALISYNEQFF.